The rows below give T cell receptor beta chains drawn from one sample of a study of shared clonotypes between healthy human individuals. Repertoires were generated with immunoSEQ multiplex PCR, while TCRdb's copy carries only in-frame clones and drops some. This sample yields 1.4 million or so clones, of which just under 99% are seen a single time; 0.3% to 0.45% belongs to the top ten. Sample: naive CD4+ T cells sorted from blood. The receptors originated from a man younger than 40 in good health. CDR3s include the opening cysteine and the closing phenylalanine or tryptophan. D genes are given only for firm matches. The size field is filled for only some rows; it gives once, few, many or a size class.

-	TRBV19	TRBJ2-2	-	TGTGCCAGCTCCAACAGGCCCACCGGGGAGCTGTTTTTT	CASSNRPTGELFF
-	TRBV15	TRBJ2-2	-	TGTGCCACCAGCAGAGATAGTGGTGGGGAGCTGTTTTTT	CATSRDSGGELFF
-	TRBV18	TRBJ2-6	-	TGTGCCAGCTCACTCGGTAGAGCTGGGGCCAACGTCCTGACTTTC	CASSLGRAGANVLTF
-	TRBV18	TRBJ1-3	-	TGTGCCAGCTCACCGGACAGCATTTCTCGGAACACCATATATTTT	CASSPDSISRNTIYF
TRBD1	TRBV7-2	TRBJ2-7	-	TGTGCCAGCAGCTTTGACCGTCGCGGACAGGGGGCCGAGCAGTACTTC	CASSFDRRGQGAEQYF
TRBD1	TRBV5-1	TRBJ2-7	-	TGCGCCAGCAGCTTGGACGTAGCAGGGGGCGGCGAGCAGTACTTC	CASSLDVAGGGEQYF
TRBD1	TRBV12-5	TRBJ1-2	-	TGTGCTAGTGGTTTGGGGATGGGACAGGGCGATCGTGGCTACACCTTC	CASGLGMGQGDRGYTF
-	TRBV9	TRBJ1-5	-	TGTGCCAGCAGCGTTCAGGGAGGCAATCAGCCCCAGCATTTT	CASSVQGGNQPQHF
-	TRBV14	TRBJ2-7	-	TGTGCCAGCAGCCAAGCACGACCCAGCGACGAGCAGTACTTC	CASSQARPSDEQYF
-	TRBV18	TRBJ2-2	-	TGTGCCAGCTCACCAGCGGCGGGACAGACGCGAGGGGAGCTGTTTTTT	CASSPAAGQTRGELFF
-	TRBV7-8	TRBJ1-1	-	TGTGCCAGCAGCTTAGTGGGAGGGTACACTGAAGCTTTCTTT	CASSLVGGYTEAFF
TRBD2	TRBV5-4	TRBJ2-5	-	TGTGCCAGCAGCCCTCGGACTAGCGGGAAAGAGACCCAGTACTTC	CASSPRTSGKETQYF
-	TRBV6-1	TRBJ2-7	-	TGTGCCAGCAGACAGGGTAGTAGGTACGAGCAGTACTTC	CASRQGSRYEQYF
TRBD1	TRBV7-2	TRBJ2-7	-	TGTGCCAGCAGCCGGGACAGGGGGCGAAGTATCGTCGAGCAGTACTTC	CASSRDRGRSIVEQYF
TRBD2	TRBV5-4	TRBJ2-2	-	TGTGCCAGCACTAGCGGGAGTAGGTCCGGGGAGCTGTTTTTT	CASTSGSRSGELFF
-	TRBV18	TRBJ2-1	-	TGTGCCAGCTCACCCACAGGGTCCTACAATGAGCAGTTCTTC	CASSPTGSYNEQFF
-	TRBV20-1	TRBJ2-7	-	TGCAGTGCCAAAGCGGGTACGGAGCAGTACTTC	CSAKAGTEQYF
TRBD1	TRBV5-1	TRBJ1-2	-	TGCGCCAGCAGCCTAATGACAGGGACTAACTATGGCTACACCTTC	CASSLMTGTNYGYTF
-	TRBV7-8	TRBJ2-1	-	TGTGCCAGCAGGCCTAGAGCCTACAATGAGCAGTTCTTC	CASRPRAYNEQFF
-	TRBV11-3	TRBJ2-3	once	TGTGCCAGCAGCCCAAACACAGATACGCAGTATTTT	CASSPNTDTQYF
-	TRBV5-5	TRBJ1-2	-	TGTGCCAGCAGCTTTAGTCACAGCAGACTATATGGCTACACCTTC	CASSFSHSRLYGYTF
-	TRBV5-8	TRBJ2-7	-	TGTGCCAGCAGCTTGTCCAGCGGCTCCTACGAGCAGTACTTC	CASSLSSGSYEQYF
TRBD1	TRBV5-4	TRBJ2-7	-	TGTGCCAGCAGCTTGGCGGGACAGTCACACTACGAGCAGTACTTC	CASSLAGQSHYEQYF
TRBD2	TRBV2	TRBJ2-7	-	TGTGCCAGCAGTGAAGGGGGACTAGCGGGAATCTACGAGCAGTACTTC	CASSEGGLAGIYEQYF
TRBD1	TRBV5-1	TRBJ2-1	-	TGCGCCAGCAGCTGGACAGGGAGCTCCTACAATGAGCAGTTCTTC	CASSWTGSSYNEQFF
TRBD1	TRBV28	TRBJ2-7	once	TGTGCCAGCAGTCCCGTGTTCGGGACAGGAGCCTACGAGCAGTACTTC	CASSPVFGTGAYEQYF
-	TRBV5-1	TRBJ2-1	-	TGCGCCAGCAGCTTGGAAAACTCGGGGAATGAGCAGTTCTTC	CASSLENSGNEQFF
-	TRBV5-1	TRBJ2-3	-	TGCGCCAGCAGCTCGGGGTTACTAGCAAGCACAGATACGCAGTATTTT	CASSSGLLASTDTQYF
TRBD1	TRBV19	TRBJ1-5	-	TGTGCCAGTAGCTCGCGTTTGGGAGGGACAGCTGGCAATCAGCCCCAGCATTTT	CASSSRLGGTAGNQPQHF
TRBD1	TRBV18	TRBJ1-3	-	TGTGCCAGCTCACCTCGACAGGGTCGGTCTGGAAACACCATATATTTT	CASSPRQGRSGNTIYF
-	TRBV6-1	TRBJ2-1	-	TGTGCCAGCAGTGCCTGGACCCTATCTCCGTTCTTC	CASSAWTLSPFF
TRBD2	TRBV4-1	TRBJ2-3	-	TGCGCCAGCAGTACTAGCGCGGTCACAGATACGCAGTATTTT	CASSTSAVTDTQYF
-	TRBV7-2	TRBJ2-1	-	TGTGCCAGCAGCTTAGCGGGGCCCGATTACAATGAGCAGTTCTTC	CASSLAGPDYNEQFF
TRBD1	TRBV11-3	TRBJ2-5	-	TGTGCCAGCAGCCCCGGTAGGGACAGGGTGGACGAGACCCAGTACTTC	CASSPGRDRVDETQYF
-	TRBV7-7	TRBJ2-5	-	TGTGCCAGCAGCTTAGCGGGACTTCAAGAGACCCAGTACTTC	CASSLAGLQETQYF
-	TRBV18	TRBJ1-1	once	TGTGCCAGCTCACCACTGGACACTGAAGCTTTCTTT	CASSPLDTEAFF
-	TRBV5-1	TRBJ2-5	-	TGCGCCAGCAGCTTTCAGTTTCGGACCAGGACCCAGTACTTC	CASSFQFRTRTQYF
TRBD2	TRBV5-1	TRBJ2-1	-	TGCGCCAGCAGCTTGGCGGCGGGAGGGTTCAATGAGCAGTTCTTC	CASSLAAGGFNEQFF
-	TRBV10-3	TRBJ2-7	once	TGTGCCATCAGTGACAGATCGGGCGAGCAGTACTTC	CAISDRSGEQYF
-	TRBV9	TRBJ2-3	-	TGTGCCAGCAGCGTAGTGGCAGCTAGCACAGATACGCAGTATTTT	CASSVVAASTDTQYF
TRBD2	TRBV10-1	TRBJ2-1	-	TGCGCCAGCAGTGAAGCGGGAAGCTCCTACAATGAGCAGTTCTTC	CASSEAGSSYNEQFF
-	TRBV5-1	TRBJ2-2	-	TGCGCCAGCAGCTTTTGGGAAAACACCGGGGAGCTGTTTTTT	CASSFWENTGELFF
-	TRBV2	TRBJ2-1	-	TGTGCCAGCAGTGATCGGCGGGCGGGTACTAGGGATGAGCAGTTCTTC	CASSDRRAGTRDEQFF
TRBD1	TRBV4-1	TRBJ1-5	-	TGCGCCAGCAGCCTACAGGGGACGGGTCAGCCCCAGCATTTT	CASSLQGTGQPQHF